This T cell receptor beta chain was documented in a study of CD8 T cells in Susac syndrome. Sequencing of TCR beta, carried out with a high-throughput approach, was applied to CD8+ and CD4+ T cells from the blood. The authors negatively isolated CD8+ and CD4+ T cells and FACS-enriched TEMRA cells. The CDR3 runs 14 residues. Trimming took 7 bases from V and 0 from J, leaving 10 bases between them. Germline-derived CDR1 and CDR2 are LNHDA and SQIVND (reference sequence). As for this clonotype: Its antigen remains unknown.

Roughly 0.45 to 1 ug RNA was reverse transcribed with random hexamers. Across 54 Vbeta and 13 Jbeta, immunoSEQ multiplex PCR amplified TCR beta CDR3. TCRdb itself ran the immunoSEQ multiplex PCR reads through MiXCR, one entry per CDR3 protein. The table includes under 150,000 distinct CDR3 sequences, 90% to 95% detected once. Study-level results: TCR sequencing and HLA analysis covered a relatively small number of individuals.

V and J are TRBV19 and TRBJ1-3, with D possibly TRBD1 on 5 matching bases. The TCR originated in a human donor with multiple sclerosis. The specimen was CD8+ T cells from PBMCs. Here the CDR3 reads CASNPGTSGNTIYF. CDR3 DNA sequence: TGTGCCAGTAATCCGGGGACCTCTGGAAACACCATATATTTT.